Listed below are T cell receptor beta chains from one sample, sequenced in a study of patients and donors after allogeneic stem cell transplantation. A single record per CDR3 protein comes from TCRdb applying MiXCR to the RT-PCR reads. Among roughly 940,000 distinct CDR3 sequences listed, roughly 18% were seen once. Sequenced input: blood, either unsorted or a sorted T cell fraction (not recorded which). Receptors originate from a human donor who was either an allogeneic HSCT recipient or a stem cell or donor lymphocyte infusion donor (not recorded which). It is not recorded whose cells these are; they may come from a transplant donor. The CDR3 runs from the conserved cysteine through the conserved F or W. The order of the fields is CDR3 length, J gene, V gene, clone size, CDR3 protein. Size is omitted from some rows. Given values are once, few, many or a class for expanded clones.

CDR3 length: 15
J gene: TRBJ2-7
V gene: TRBV2
clone size: few
CDR3 protein: CASSEHSLVSYEQYF

CDR3 length: 14
J gene: TRBJ2-1
V gene: TRBV4-1
clone size: NA
CDR3 protein: CASSRGLAGNEQFF

CDR3 length: 15
J gene: TRBJ2-3
V gene: TRBV7-2
clone size: NA
CDR3 protein: CASSFRQGDTDTQYF

CDR3 length: 14
J gene: TRBJ2-5
V gene: TRBV20-1
clone size: once
CDR3 protein: CSAGGSGLEETQYF

CDR3 length: 17
J gene: TRBJ1-5
V gene: TRBV6-1
clone size: few
CDR3 protein: CASSEGGGGVRGQPQHF

CDR3 length: 14
J gene: TRBJ2-7
V gene: TRBV13
clone size: NA
CDR3 protein: CASSIGEGSYEQYF

CDR3 length: 14
J gene: TRBJ2-5
V gene: TRBV24-1
clone size: many
CDR3 protein: CATSKTDASETQYF

CDR3 length: 15
J gene: TRBJ2-7
V gene: TRBV2
clone size: NA
CDR3 protein: CASRRGLADSYEQYF

CDR3 length: 15
J gene: TRBJ2-1
V gene: TRBV9
clone size: NA
CDR3 protein: CASQGGRKNYNEQFF

CDR3 length: 14
J gene: TRBJ1-5
V gene: TRBV3-1
clone size: few
CDR3 protein: CASSQGTGIQPQHF

CDR3 length: 15
J gene: TRBJ1-1
V gene: TRBV12-3/TRBV12-4
clone size: few
CDR3 protein: CASSFWTVMNTEAFF

CDR3 length: 12
J gene: TRBJ1-2
V gene: TRBV12-3/TRBV12-4
clone size: few
CDR3 protein: CASRQGAKGYTF

CDR3 length: 16
J gene: TRBJ1-5
V gene: TRBV20-1
clone size: NA
CDR3 protein: CSARDLARGGNQPQHF

CDR3 length: 15
J gene: TRBJ1-5
V gene: TRBV7-8
clone size: NA
CDR3 protein: CASSVLTDSNQPQHF

CDR3 length: 13
J gene: TRBJ2-7
V gene: TRBV5-1
clone size: many
CDR3 protein: CASSLEGPYEQYF

CDR3 length: 17
J gene: TRBJ2-6
V gene: TRBV5-1
clone size: NA
CDR3 protein: CASSLRSSASGANVLTF

CDR3 length: 16
J gene: TRBJ1-5
V gene: TRBV6-1
clone size: NA
CDR3 protein: CASSRSGTGVNQPQHF

CDR3 length: 12
J gene: TRBJ2-7
V gene: TRBV10-3
clone size: NA
CDR3 protein: CAPGPGPHEQYF

CDR3 length: 19
J gene: TRBJ2-1
V gene: TRBV9
clone size: NA
CDR3 protein: CASSVGLLGEGGAYNEQFF

CDR3 length: 13
J gene: TRBJ2-2
V gene: TRBV9
clone size: NA
CDR3 protein: CASEGGDTGELFF

CDR3 length: 16
J gene: TRBJ2-5
V gene: TRBV6-5
clone size: few
CDR3 protein: CASSYSPADTQETQYF

CDR3 length: 14
J gene: TRBJ2-5
V gene: TRBV7-9
clone size: few
CDR3 protein: CASSLVQREETQYF

CDR3 length: 14
J gene: TRBJ2-5
V gene: TRBV4-1
clone size: once
CDR3 protein: CASSPHLASETQYF

CDR3 length: 14
J gene: TRBJ2-5
V gene: TRBV2
clone size: few
CDR3 protein: CASSHRDGQETQYF

CDR3 length: 16
J gene: TRBJ2-5
V gene: TRBV7-9
clone size: few
CDR3 protein: CASSLAGGLYQETQYF

CDR3 length: 16
J gene: TRBJ2-3
V gene: TRBV6-5
clone size: few
CDR3 protein: CASSYRTSGRTDTQYF

CDR3 length: 14
J gene: TRBJ1-1
V gene: TRBV6-1
clone size: NA
CDR3 protein: CASTINRLNTEAFF

CDR3 length: 14
J gene: TRBJ1-1
V gene: TRBV5-1
clone size: few
CDR3 protein: CASSSRTQNTEAFF

CDR3 length: 14
J gene: TRBJ2-1
V gene: TRBV30
clone size: NA
CDR3 protein: CAWSAYPRGLEQFF

CDR3 length: 12
J gene: TRBJ1-2
V gene: TRBV5-1
clone size: many
CDR3 protein: CASTEGSYGYTF

CDR3 length: 13
J gene: TRBJ2-2
V gene: TRBV29-1
clone size: NA
CDR3 protein: CSVDGRNTGELFF

CDR3 length: 12
J gene: TRBJ1-2
V gene: TRBV20-1
clone size: many
CDR3 protein: CSARGGGYGYTF

CDR3 length: 19
J gene: TRBJ2-4
V gene: TRBV11-2
clone size: NA
CDR3 protein: CASSSPRDTHMEAKNIQYF

CDR3 length: 14
J gene: TRBJ1-2
V gene: TRBV20-1
clone size: few
CDR3 protein: CSARDFTGGIGYTF

CDR3 length: 17
J gene: TRBJ2-4
V gene: TRBV2
clone size: few
CDR3 protein: CASSEFTAGTAKNIQYF

CDR3 length: 15
J gene: TRBJ1-1
V gene: TRBV6-1
clone size: NA
CDR3 protein: CASSPQGGPLTEAFF

CDR3 length: 13
J gene: TRBJ1-2
V gene: TRBV10-3
clone size: few
CDR3 protein: CAISELPGDGYTF

CDR3 length: 15
J gene: TRBJ1-5
V gene: TRBV7-6
clone size: NA
CDR3 protein: CASSLKGGGAQPQHF

CDR3 length: 16
J gene: TRBJ2-5
V gene: TRBV6-2/TRBV6-3
clone size: NA
CDR3 protein: CASSYGERRTQETQYF

CDR3 length: 13
J gene: TRBJ2-1
V gene: TRBV20-1
clone size: NA
CDR3 protein: CSAVSGGVREQFF

CDR3 length: 14
J gene: TRBJ2-3
V gene: TRBV27
clone size: NA
CDR3 protein: CASSLDERTDTQYF

CDR3 length: 15
J gene: TRBJ2-7
V gene: TRBV4-3
clone size: NA
CDR3 protein: CASSQDLGRVYEQYF

CDR3 length: 16
J gene: TRBJ1-1
V gene: TRBV10-3
clone size: few
CDR3 protein: CAISERLRPSNTEAFF

CDR3 length: 17
J gene: TRBJ2-4
V gene: TRBV6-4
clone size: few
CDR3 protein: CASSPGAEYLAKNIQYF

CDR3 length: 12
J gene: TRBJ2-5
V gene: TRBV20-1
clone size: NA
CDR3 protein: CSAPRGQETQYF

CDR3 length: 13
J gene: TRBJ2-5
V gene: TRBV7-6
clone size: NA
CDR3 protein: CASSTTLQETQYF